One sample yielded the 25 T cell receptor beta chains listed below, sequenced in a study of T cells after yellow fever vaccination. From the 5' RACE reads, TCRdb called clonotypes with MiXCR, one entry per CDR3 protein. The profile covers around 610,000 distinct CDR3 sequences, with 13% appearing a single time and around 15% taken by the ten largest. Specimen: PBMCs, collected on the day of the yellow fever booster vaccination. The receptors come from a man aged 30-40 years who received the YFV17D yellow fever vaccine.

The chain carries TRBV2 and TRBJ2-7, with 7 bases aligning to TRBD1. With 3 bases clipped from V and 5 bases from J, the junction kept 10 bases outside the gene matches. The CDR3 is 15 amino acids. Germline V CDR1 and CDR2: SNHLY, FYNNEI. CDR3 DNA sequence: TGTGCCAGCAGTGACTTTGGGACAGCGGACGACGAGCAGTACTTC. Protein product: CASSDFGTADDEQYF.

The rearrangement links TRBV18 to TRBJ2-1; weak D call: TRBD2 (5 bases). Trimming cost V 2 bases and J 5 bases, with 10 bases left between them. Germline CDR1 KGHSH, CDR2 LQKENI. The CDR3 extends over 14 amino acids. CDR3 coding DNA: TGTGCCAGCTCACCATCACTGACTAACAATGAGCAGTTCTTC. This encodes CASSPSLTNNEQFF.

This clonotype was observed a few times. This chain's CDR3 is CATSDSTSGRPDTQYF. DNA of the CDR3: TGTGCCACCAGTGATTCTACTAGCGGGAGACCAGATACGCAGTATTTT. The rearrangement links TRBV24-1 to TRBJ2-3; 11 bases are shared with TRBD2. V lost 2 bases, J lost 4 bases, and 4 bases stayed unmatched. Germline CDR1 and CDR2: KGHDR and SFDVKD. This CDR3 has 16 amino acids.

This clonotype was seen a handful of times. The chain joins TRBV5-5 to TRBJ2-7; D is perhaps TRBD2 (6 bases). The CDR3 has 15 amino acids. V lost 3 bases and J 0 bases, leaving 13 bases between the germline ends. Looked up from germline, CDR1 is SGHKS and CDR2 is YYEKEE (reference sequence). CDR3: CASSSRDFASYEQYF. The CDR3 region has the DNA TGTGCCAGCAGCTCCCGGGACTTCGCCTCCTACGAGCAGTACTTC.

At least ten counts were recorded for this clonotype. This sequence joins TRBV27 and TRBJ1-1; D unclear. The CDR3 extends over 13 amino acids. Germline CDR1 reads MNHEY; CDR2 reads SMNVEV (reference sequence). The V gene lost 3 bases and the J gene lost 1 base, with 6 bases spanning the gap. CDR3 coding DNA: TGTGCCAGCAGTTTTAGCGAGAACACTGAAGCTTTCTTT. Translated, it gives CASSFSENTEAFF.

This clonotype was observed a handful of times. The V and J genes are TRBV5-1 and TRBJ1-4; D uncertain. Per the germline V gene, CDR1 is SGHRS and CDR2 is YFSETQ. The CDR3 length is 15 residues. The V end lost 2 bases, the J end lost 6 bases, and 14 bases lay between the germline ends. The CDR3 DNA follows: TGCGCCAGCAGCTTAGGCAACAGTTTCGATGAAAAACTGTTTTTT. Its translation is CASSLGNSFDEKLFF.

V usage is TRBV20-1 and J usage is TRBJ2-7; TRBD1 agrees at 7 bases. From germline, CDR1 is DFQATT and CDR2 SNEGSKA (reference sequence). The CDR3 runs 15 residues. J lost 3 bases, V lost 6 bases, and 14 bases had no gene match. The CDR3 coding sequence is TGCAGTGCGGCGCCCCCAGGACAGGACCACTACGAGCAGTACTTC. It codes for CSAAPPGQDHYEQYF.

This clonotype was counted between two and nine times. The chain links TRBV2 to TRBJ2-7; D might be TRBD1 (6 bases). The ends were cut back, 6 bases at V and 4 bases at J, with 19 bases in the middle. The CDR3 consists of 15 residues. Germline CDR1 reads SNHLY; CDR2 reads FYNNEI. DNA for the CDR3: TGTGCCAGCAGCGACGATTCTTCCAGGGGTTACGAGCAGTACTTC. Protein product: CASSDDSSRGYEQYF.

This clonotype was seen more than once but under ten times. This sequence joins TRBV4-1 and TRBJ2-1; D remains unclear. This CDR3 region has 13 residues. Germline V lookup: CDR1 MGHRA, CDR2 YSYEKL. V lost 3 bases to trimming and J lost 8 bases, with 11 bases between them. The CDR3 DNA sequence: TGCGCCAGCAGCCAGGTGGGAAGGGATGAGCAGTTCTTC. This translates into CASSQVGRDEQFF.

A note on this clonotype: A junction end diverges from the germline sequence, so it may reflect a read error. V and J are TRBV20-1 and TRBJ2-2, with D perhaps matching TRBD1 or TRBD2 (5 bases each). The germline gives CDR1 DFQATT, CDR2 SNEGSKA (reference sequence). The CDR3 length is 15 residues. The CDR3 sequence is CSARPPKGNTGEPFF. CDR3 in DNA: TGCAGTGCTAGACCCCCGAAGGGGAACACCGGGGAGCCGTTTTTT.

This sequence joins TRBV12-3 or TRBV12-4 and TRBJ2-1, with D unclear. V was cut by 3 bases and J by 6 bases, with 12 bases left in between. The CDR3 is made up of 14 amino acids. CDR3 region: CASSFGQSINEQFF. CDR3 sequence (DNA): TGTGCCAGCAGTTTCGGCCAGTCAATCAATGAGCAGTTCTTC.

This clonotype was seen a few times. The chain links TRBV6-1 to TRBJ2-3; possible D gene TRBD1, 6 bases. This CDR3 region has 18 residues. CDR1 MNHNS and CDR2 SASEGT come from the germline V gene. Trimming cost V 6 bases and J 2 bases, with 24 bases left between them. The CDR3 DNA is TGTGCCAGCAGAGCAGGGGTCCCCGAACTTAAAATCACAGATACGCAGTATTTT. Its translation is CASRAGVPELKITDTQYF.

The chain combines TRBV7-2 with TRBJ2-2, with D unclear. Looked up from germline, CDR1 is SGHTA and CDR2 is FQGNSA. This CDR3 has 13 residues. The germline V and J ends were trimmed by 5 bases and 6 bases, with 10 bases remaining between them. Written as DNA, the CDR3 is TGTGCCAGCAGCGCCCGGATGGCCGGGGAGCTGTTTTTT. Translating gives CASSARMAGELFF.

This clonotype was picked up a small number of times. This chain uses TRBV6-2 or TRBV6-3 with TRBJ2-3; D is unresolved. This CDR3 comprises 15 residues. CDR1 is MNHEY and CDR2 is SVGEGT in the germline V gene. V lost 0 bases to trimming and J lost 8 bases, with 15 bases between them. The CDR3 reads CASSYSTGSYFTQYF. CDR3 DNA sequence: TGTGCCAGCAGTTACTCGACGGGCTCTTACTTTACGCAGTATTTT.

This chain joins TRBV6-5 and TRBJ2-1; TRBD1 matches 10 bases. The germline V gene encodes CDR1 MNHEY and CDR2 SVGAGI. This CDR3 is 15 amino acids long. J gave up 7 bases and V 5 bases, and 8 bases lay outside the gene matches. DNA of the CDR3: TGTGCCAGCAGTAATTCGGGACAGGGGTGGAATGAGCAGTTCTTC. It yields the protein CASSNSGQGWNEQFF.

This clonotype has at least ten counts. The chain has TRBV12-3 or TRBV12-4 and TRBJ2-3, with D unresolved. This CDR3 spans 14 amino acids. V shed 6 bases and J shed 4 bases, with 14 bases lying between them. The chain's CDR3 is CASSPVSGSDTQYF. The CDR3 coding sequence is TGTGCCAGCAGCCCCGTTAGTGGGTCAGATACGCAGTATTTT.

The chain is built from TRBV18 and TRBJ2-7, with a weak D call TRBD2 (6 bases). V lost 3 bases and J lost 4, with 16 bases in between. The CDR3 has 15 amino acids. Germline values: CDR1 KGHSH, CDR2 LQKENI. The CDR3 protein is CASSPNPGDAYEQYF. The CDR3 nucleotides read TGTGCCAGCTCACCCAACCCGGGGGACGCATACGAGCAGTACTTC. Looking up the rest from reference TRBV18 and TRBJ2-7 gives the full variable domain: NAGVMQNPRHLVRRRGQEARLRCSPMKGHSHVYWYRQLPEEGLKFMVYLQKENIIDESGMPKERFSAEFPKEGPSILRIQQVVRGDSAAYFCASSPNPGDAYEQYFGPGTRLTVT.

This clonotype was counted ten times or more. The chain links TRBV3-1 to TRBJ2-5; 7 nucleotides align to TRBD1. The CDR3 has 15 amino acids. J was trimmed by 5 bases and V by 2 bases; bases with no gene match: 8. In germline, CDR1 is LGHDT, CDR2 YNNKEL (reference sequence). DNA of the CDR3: TGTGCCAGCAGCCAACCCAGACAGGGATGGGAGACCCAGTACTTC. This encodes CASSQPRQGWETQYF.

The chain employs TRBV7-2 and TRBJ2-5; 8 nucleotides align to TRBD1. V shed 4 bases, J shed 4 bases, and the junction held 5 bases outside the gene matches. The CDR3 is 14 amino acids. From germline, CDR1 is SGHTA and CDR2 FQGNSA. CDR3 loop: CASSSQGARETQYF. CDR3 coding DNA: TGTGCCAGCAGCTCGCAGGGGGCGCGAGAGACCCAGTACTTC.

Here the CDR3 DNA reads TGTGCCAGCATTTGGGACAGCTCCTACAATGAGCAGTTCTTC. Protein product: CASIWDSSYNEQFF. V and J are TRBV2 and TRBJ2-1, with 7 positions matching TRBD1. J gave up 0 bases and V 7 bases, and 3 bases lay outside the gene matches. Germline V CDR1 and CDR2: SNHLY, FYNNEI. This CDR3 has 14 amino acids.

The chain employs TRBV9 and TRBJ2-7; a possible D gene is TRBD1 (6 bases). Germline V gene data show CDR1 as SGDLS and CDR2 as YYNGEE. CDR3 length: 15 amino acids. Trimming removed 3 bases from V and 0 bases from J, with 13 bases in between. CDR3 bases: TGTGCCAGCAGCGCGGGACACTCGGGCTCCTACGAGCAGTACTTC. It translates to CASSAGHSGSYEQYF.

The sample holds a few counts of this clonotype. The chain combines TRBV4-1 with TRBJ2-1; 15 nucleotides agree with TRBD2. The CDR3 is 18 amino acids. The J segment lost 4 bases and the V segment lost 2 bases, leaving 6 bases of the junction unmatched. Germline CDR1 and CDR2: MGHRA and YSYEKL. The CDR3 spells CASSQRGLAGGGYNEQFF. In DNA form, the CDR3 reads TGCGCCAGCAGCCAACGAGGACTAGCGGGAGGGGGTTACAATGAGCAGTTCTTC.

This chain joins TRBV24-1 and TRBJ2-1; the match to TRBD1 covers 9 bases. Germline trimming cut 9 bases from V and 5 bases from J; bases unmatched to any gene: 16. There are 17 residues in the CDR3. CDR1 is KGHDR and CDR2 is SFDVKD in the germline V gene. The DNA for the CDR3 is TGTGCCACCTCGGCTACGGGACAGGGTTATCCGAACAATGAGCAGTTCTTC. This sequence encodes CATSATGQGYPNNEQFF.

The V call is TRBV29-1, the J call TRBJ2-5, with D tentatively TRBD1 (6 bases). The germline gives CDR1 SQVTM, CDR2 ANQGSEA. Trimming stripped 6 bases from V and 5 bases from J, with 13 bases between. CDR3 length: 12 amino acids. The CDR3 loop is CSVDEGDETQYF. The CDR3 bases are TGCAGCGTCGACGAGGGGGATGAGACCCAGTACTTC.

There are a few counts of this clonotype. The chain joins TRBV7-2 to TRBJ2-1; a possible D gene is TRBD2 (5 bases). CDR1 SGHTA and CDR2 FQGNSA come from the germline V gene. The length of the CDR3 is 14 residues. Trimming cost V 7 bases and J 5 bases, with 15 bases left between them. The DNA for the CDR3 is TGTGCCAGCACCAAGTTTGAGGGCAACAATGAGCAGTTCTTC. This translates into CASTKFEGNNEQFF.